These 19 T cell receptor beta chains share one sample of origin, sequenced in a study of STAT3 mutations in large granular lymphocyte leukemia. Findings of the study overall: At least one immunodominant TCR beta clonotype appeared in every T-cell large granular lymphocyte leukemia patient.

The table came from immunoSEQ multiplex PCR; TCRdb's copy has only in-frame clones and leaves some out. The sample comprises some 10,000 clones, approximately 90% of which are singletons, and roughly two fifths rests with the top ten. These receptors' targets are unknown. Sequenced input: peripheral blood mononuclear cells. The receptor set was obtained from a man aged 60-69 years with T-cell large granular lymphocyte leukemia. Some clones in this sample may be carry-over from other donors' samples.

This chain connects TRBV2 to TRBJ1-1, with D unclear. The CDR3 has 14 residues. Trimming took 2 bases from V and 2 from J, leaving 9 bases between them. CDR1 is SNHLY, CDR2 FYNNEI, per germline. CDR3 sequence: CASSEMGPNTEAFF. The CDR3 nucleotides read TGTGCCAGCAGTGAAATGGGTCCAAACACTGAAGCTTTCTTT.

The V call is TRBV5-1, the J call TRBJ2-5; D is uncertain. Germline V lookup: CDR1 SGHRS, CDR2 YFSETQ. This CDR3 contains 11 residues. V lost 4 bases to trimming and J lost 3 bases, with 4 bases between them. The CDR3 is CASSLEETQYF. The CDR3, as DNA: TGCGCCAGCAGCCTTGAAGAGACCCAGTACTTC.

This clone was counted a single time. V is TRBV4-3 and J is TRBJ2-7; tentatively, D is TRBD1 (7 bases). Trimming stripped 1 base from V and 0 bases from J, with 16 bases between. Per the germline V gene, CDR1 is LGHNA and CDR2 is YSLEER. The CDR3 spans 17 residues. The CDR3 region has the DNA TGCGCCAGCAGCCAAGGGTTAGGGCGGGACAGCTCCTACGAGCAGTACTTC. As protein: CASSQGLGRDSSYEQYF.

The chain carries TRBV5-4 and TRBJ1-3; TRBD1 agrees at 7 bases. This CDR3 comprises 16 residues. CDR1 SGHNT and CDR2 YYREEE come from the germline V gene (reference sequence). V trimming: 4 bases; J trimming: 2 bases; junction bases outside the gene matches: 9. CDR3 sequence: CASSAGRQGAGNTIYF. The CDR3 DNA reads TGTGCCAGCAGCGCGGGAAGACAGGGAGCTGGAAACACCATATATTTT.

This chain joins TRBV6-5 and TRBJ1-3; no reliable D call. Trimming stripped 0 bases from V and 0 bases from J, with 9 bases between. Germline CDR1 and CDR2: MNHEY and SVGAGI. CDR3 length: 16 residues. CDR3 sequence (DNA): TGTGCCAGCAGTTACTCACGGCCAACCTCTGGAAACACCATATATTTT. Translated, it gives CASSYSRPTSGNTIYF.

The V gene is TRBV7-8, the J gene TRBJ1-6, with D possibly TRBD1 on 5 matching bases. V was trimmed by 2 bases and J by 3 bases, leaving 8 bases between them. Germline V lookup: CDR1 SGHVS, CDR2 FQNEAQ. This CDR3 has 15 residues. CDR3 region: CASSLRGGYNSPLHF. The DNA of the CDR3 is TGTGCCAGCAGCTTAAGGGGTGGCTATAATTCACCCCTCCACTTT. The full variable domain, its missing parts supplied by reference TRBV7-8 and TRBJ1-6, is GAGVSQSPRYKVAKRGQDVALRCDPISGHVSLFWYQQALGQGPEFLTYFQNEAQLDKSGLPSDRFFAERPEGSVSTLKIQRTQQEDSAVYLCASSLRGGYNSPLHFGNGTRLTVT.

The rearrangement joins TRBV25-1 to TRBJ2-1, with D tentatively TRBD2 (5 bases). This CDR3 is 13 amino acids long. CDR1 and CDR2 (germline): MGHDK, SYGVNS. V lost 8 bases and J 7 bases, leaving 15 bases between the germline ends. Here the CDR3 DNA reads TGTGCCAGCGGTCTAGCTGCTAGGAATGAGCAGTTCTTC. Translating gives CASGLAARNEQFF.

The chain couples TRBV6-6 to TRBJ2-3; D ambiguous. V gave up 6 bases and J gave up 4 bases, with 14 bases separating them. Germline loops: CDR1 MNHNY, CDR2 SVGAGI (reference sequence). This CDR3 contains 14 residues. The CDR3 is CASRLGPNADTQYF. Here the CDR3 DNA reads TGTGCCAGCAGATTAGGACCGAATGCAGATACGCAGTATTTT.

The chain employs TRBV6-6 and TRBJ2-7; D perhaps matches TRBD1 (5 bases). The germline V gene has CDR1 MNHNY and CDR2 SVGAGI (reference sequence). V dropped 0 bases and J dropped 4 bases, with 16 bases sitting between them. The CDR3 is 16 residues long. As DNA, the CDR3 is TGTGCCAGCAGTTACTCCCCGTTGAGCCAGGGATACGAGCAGTACTTC. Amino acids: CASSYSPLSQGYEQYF.

This chain joins TRBV6-6 and TRBJ2-3, with TRBD1 as a possible D gene (5 bases). V dropped 2 bases and J dropped 9 bases, with 9 bases sitting between them. Germline CDR1 is MNHNY and CDR2 is SVGAGI (reference sequence). CDR3 length equals 12 residues. The CDR3 protein is CASSYDWGTQYF. For the CDR3, the DNA is TGTGCCAGCAGTTACGATTGGGGCACGCAGTATTTT.

The rearrangement uses TRBV5-1 and TRBJ2-1, with a tentative D call TRBD2 (6 bases). CDR3 length equals 13 residues. The V gene's germline CDR1 is SGHRS and CDR2 YFSETQ. V was trimmed by 4 bases and J by 6 bases, leaving 11 bases between them. The CDR3 region has the DNA TGCGCCAGCAGCCGGGAGCCGGGCAATGAGCAGTTCTTC. As protein: CASSREPGNEQFF.

CDR3 sequence: CSVPGVDTQYF. The CDR3 DNA is TGCAGCGTCCCCGGAGTGGATACGCAGTATTTT. The chain couples TRBV29-1 to TRBJ2-3, with D uncertain. V was shortened by 6 bases and J by 6 bases, with 10 bases between the two germline ends. The CDR3 is 11 amino acids. The germline V gene encodes CDR1 SQVTM and CDR2 ANQGSEA.

CDR3 in amino acids: CASSLGPNTQYF. CDR3 nucleotides: TGTGCCAGCAGCTTAGGTCCAAATACGCAGTATTTT. This rearrangement joins TRBV7-2 to TRBJ2-3; the D is unclear. The germline V gene has CDR1 SGHTA and CDR2 FQGNSA. CDR3 length equals 12 residues. V shed 1 base and J shed 7 bases, with 6 bases lying between them. The whole variable domain, filled in from reference TRBV7-2 and TRBJ2-3, reads GAGVSQSPSNKVTEKGKDVELRCDPISGHTALYWYRQSLGQGLEFLIYFQGNSAPDKSGLPSDRFSAERTGGSVSTLTIQRTQQEDSAVYLCASSLGPNTQYFGPGTRLTVL.

The J gene is TRBJ1-1, the V gene TRBV10-2; 8 bases align to TRBD1. Per germline, CDR1 WSHSY and CDR2 SAAADI. The CDR3 sequence is 15 residues long. Germline trimming cut 0 bases from V and 1 base from J; bases unmatched to any gene: 1. CDR3 residues: CASSESTGENTEAFF. The CDR3 nucleotides are TGCGCCAGCAGTGAGTCGACAGGGGAGAACACTGAAGCTTTCTTT.

V gene TRBV19 combines with J gene TRBJ1-5; D not resolved. Trimming took off 3 bases at V and 3 bases at J, with 6 bases between the two ends. Per the germline V gene, CDR1 is LNHDA and CDR2 is SQIVND (reference sequence). This CDR3 has 13 amino acids. CDR3 in DNA: TGTGCCAGTAGTATTAACTACAATCAGCCCCAGCATTTT. As protein: CASSINYNQPQHF.

The rearrangement joins TRBV5-1 to TRBJ2-5; TRBD2 might be the D (6 bases). The CDR3 spans 13 residues. Germline CDR1 is SGHRS and CDR2 is YFSETQ. Trimming left V 8 bases short and J 2 bases short, with 13 bases between. The DNA of the CDR3 is TGCGCCAGTGGCGGTGCGGGACAAGAGACCCAGTACTTC. Protein product: CASGGAGQETQYF.

To note about this clone: Other DNA sequences in the sample encode the same CDR3. This chain links TRBV18 with TRBJ1-1; no definite D call. The V gene lost 6 bases and the J gene lost 2 bases, with 10 bases spanning the gap. The germline V gene has CDR1 KGHSH and CDR2 LQKENI. CDR3 length: 13 residues. The CDR3 DNA reads TGTGCCAGCTCTGATAGAGCTAACACTGAAGCTTTCTTT. Translated, it gives CASSDRANTEAFF.

The chain joins TRBV21-1 to TRBJ2-3; the table's D call, TRBD2, was not checked against the DNA. TRBV21-1 is marked as a pseudogene. The CDR3 length is 14 residues. This chain's CDR3 is CANLKGLSTDTQYF. The DNA of the CDR3 is TGTGCCAATCTAAAAGGACTTAGCACAGATACGCAGTATTTT.

V is TRBV19 and J is TRBJ2-7; the D is unclear. Germline CDR1 LNHDA, CDR2 SQIVND (reference sequence). The CDR3 loop spans 12 amino acids. The V gene lost 3 bases and the J gene lost 3 bases, with 6 bases spanning the gap. This CDR3 reads CASSIPNYEQYF. CDR3 coding DNA: TGTGCCAGTAGTATCCCGAACTACGAGCAGTACTTC.